This T cell receptor (beta chain) was captured in a study of blood T cell repertoires in COVID-19. Produced via immunoSEQ multiplex PCR; TCRdb's table is partial and in-frame only. The sample gives around 190,000 clones, 88% of which show up once; about 8.4% is in the top ten. The germline CDR1 and CDR2 sequences are LNHDA and SQIVND (reference sequence). The CDR3 contains 16 residues. V was trimmed by 6 bases and J by 0 bases, leaving 15 bases between them. Input material: PBMCs or T cells enriched from blood (not recorded which). This clonotype was sampled from a woman under 30 who had recovered from COVID-19. The J gene is TRBJ1-3, the V gene TRBV19; D may be TRBD1 (6 bases). In DNA, the CDR3 is TGTGCCAGTAGGGCTTCGACAGGTTTCTCTGGAAACACCATATATTTT. Its protein product is CASRASTGFSGNTIYF.